Presented here are 14 T cell receptor beta chains from one specimen sequenced in a study of blood T cell repertoires in COVID-19. Data came from immunoSEQ multiplex PCR; TCRdb stores just in-frame clones and leaves some out. The sample includes 210,000 or so clones, 90% seen only once; the top ten take less than 0.7%. Sequenced sample: peripheral blood. Receptors were obtained from a man in his fifties or sixties with acute or convalescent COVID-19.

The V call is TRBV5-1, the J call TRBJ2-5; 14 nucleotides agree with TRBD2. There are 16 residues in the CDR3. Unmatched junction bases numbered 7, after V lost 4 bases and J lost 5 bases. Germline V gene lookup returns CDR1 SGHRS and CDR2 YFSETQ. Here the CDR3 DNA reads TGCGCCAGCAGCGGACCGGGACTAGCGGGAGTGGAGACCCAGTACTTC. This translates into CASSGPGLAGVETQYF.

The V and J genes are TRBV6-5 and TRBJ2-1; TRBD2 matches 7 bases. The J segment lost 10 bases and the V segment lost 5 bases, leaving 2 bases of the junction unmatched. Germline lookup yields CDR1 MNHEY and CDR2 SVGAGI. This CDR3 is 11 amino acids long. The CDR3 spells CASSHGREQFF. CDR3 nucleotide sequence: TGTGCCAGCAGTCACGGGAGGGAGCAGTTCTTC.

The gene calls are TRBV9 and TRBJ2-5; D gene uncertain. CDR3 length: 15 residues. V gave up 0 bases and J gave up 2 bases, with 11 bases separating them. Germline loops: CDR1 SGDLS, CDR2 YYNGEE. As DNA, the CDR3 is TGTGCCAGCAGCGTAGGTCAAACAGTTCAAGAGACCCAGTACTTC. Amino acid sequence: CASSVGQTVQETQYF.

The CDR3 bases are TGTGCCAGTAGCGCCGGGACAGGGATGACTAACTATGGCTACACCTTC. Protein: CASSAGTGMTNYGYTF. The V and J genes are TRBV19 and TRBJ1-2; the match to TRBD1 covers 9 bases. Germline V lookup: CDR1 LNHDA, CDR2 SQIVND (reference sequence). V trimming: 6 bases; J trimming: 0 bases; junction bases outside the gene matches: 8. The CDR3 loop spans 16 amino acids.

The chain employs TRBV5-4 and TRBJ2-5; 9 bases map to TRBD2. J lost 4 bases, V lost 6 bases, and 10 bases had no gene match. The CDR3 sequence is 15 residues long. Germline CDR1 SGHNT, CDR2 YYREEE (reference sequence). The CDR3 reads CASKSGREGPETQYF. The CDR3 nucleotides are TGTGCCAGCAAAAGCGGGCGGGAGGGCCCAGAGACCCAGTACTTC. The whole variable domain, filled in from reference TRBV5-4 and TRBJ2-5, reads ETGVTQSPTHLIKTRGQQVTLRCSSQSGHNTVSWYQQALGQGPQFIFQYYREEENGRGNFPPRFSGLQFPNYSSELNVNALELDDSALYLCASKSGREGPETQYFGPGTRLLVL.

The chain couples TRBV23-1 to TRBJ2-7, with TRBD1 matching over 8 bases. TRBV23-1 is assigned to the ORF class and has an uncertain function. The CDR3 spans 13 residues. Losses at the gene ends were 8 bases for V and 5 bases for J; bases not matched to a gene: 8. CDR3 protein: CASPPGQGDEQYV. In DNA, the CDR3 is TGCGCCAGCCCCCCAGGACAGGGCGACGAGCAGTACGTC.

This rearrangement joins TRBV30 to TRBJ1-3; 8 bases align to TRBD1. Germline lookup yields CDR1 GTSNPN and CDR2 SVGIG (reference sequence). The V segment lost 3 bases and the J segment 7 bases; nucleotides outside the gene matches: 23. The CDR3 has 19 amino acids. CDR3 nucleotide sequence: TGTGCCTGGAGACGGGACAGGCAATTGTCGGTCTGGAAAGGTAACACCATATATTTT. Its protein is CAWRRDRQLSVWKGNTIYF. Looking up the rest from reference TRBV30 and TRBJ1-3 gives the full variable domain: SQTIHQWPATLVQPVGSPLSLECTVEGTSNPNLYWYRQAAGRGLQLLFYSVGIGQISSEVPQNLSASRPQDRQFILSSKKLLLSDSGFYLCAWRRDRQLSVWKGNTIYFGEGSWLTVV.

The chain employs TRBV2 and TRBJ1-4; D possibly corresponds to TRBD1 (5 bases). V dropped 7 bases and J dropped 4 bases, with 10 bases sitting between them. The CDR3 length is 13 residues. Germline V gene lookup returns CDR1 SNHLY and CDR2 FYNNEI. CDR3 DNA: TGTGCCAGCACTCCGGGGGTTAATGAAAAACTGTTTTTT. Protein product: CASTPGVNEKLFF. The full variable domain, its missing parts supplied by reference TRBV2 and TRBJ1-4, is EPEVTQTPSHQVTQMGQEVILRCVPISNHLYFYWYRQILGQKVEFLVSFYNNEISEKSEIFDDQFSVERPDGSNFTLKIRSTKLEDSAMYFCASTPGVNEKLFFGSGTQLSVL.

The genes are TRBV5-1 and TRBJ2-1; 12 bases are shared with TRBD2. The CDR3 runs 15 residues. Trimming removed 6 bases from V and 7 bases from J; junction bases left unmatched: 8. Germline-derived CDR1 and CDR2 are SGHRS and YFSETQ. As DNA, the CDR3 is TGCGCCAGCATCCCGGGACTAGCGGGTGGTAATGAGCAGTTCTTC. Protein product: CASIPGLAGGNEQFF.

Notes on this clone: The junction departs from germline at one end; a sequencing error may be responsible. The V gene is TRBV6-6, the J gene TRBJ2-2, with 7 positions matching TRBD2. Germline lookup yields CDR1 MNHNY and CDR2 SVGAGI (reference sequence). This CDR3 comprises 13 residues. CDR3 DNA sequence: TGTGCCAGCAGTGGGAGCGGGGCCGGGAAGCTGTTTTTT. It translates to CASSGSGAGKLFF.

J is TRBJ2-1 and V is TRBV2, with a possible D match to TRBD1 (6 bases). Trimming pared 8 bases from V and 8 bases from J, leaving 10 bases between. The CDR3 runs to 11 residues. Germline lookup yields CDR1 SNHLY and CDR2 FYNNEI. The CDR3 DNA reads TGTGCCAGCGGACAGTTCGATGAGCAGTTCTTC. Translation: CASGQFDEQFF.

The chain is built from TRBV5-1 and TRBJ2-3; a possible D gene is TRBD2 (5 bases). Germline V gene lookup returns CDR1 SGHRS and CDR2 YFSETQ. The CDR3 has 15 residues. Trimming removed 0 bases from V and 3 bases from J, with 11 bases in between. The CDR3 spells CASSLGEPHTDTQYF. CDR3 DNA: TGCGCCAGCAGCTTGGGGGAGCCCCATACAGATACGCAGTATTTT.

The rearrangement joins TRBV28 to TRBJ1-5; D possibly corresponds to TRBD1 (5 bases). Germline values: CDR1 MDHEN, CDR2 SYDVKM. V lost 6 bases and J 7 bases, leaving 25 bases between the germline ends. This CDR3 is 17 amino acids long. The CDR3 DNA reads TGTGCCAGCAGGAGTGGGCGCGGGGCCGGGGTAGGCCAGCCCCAGCATTTT. This encodes CASRSGRGAGVGQPQHF.

This clone came up once. DNA for the CDR3: TGCAGCGTTCACCCCCGGACAGGGGGCGGCACAGATACGCAGTATTTT. Its translation: CSVHPRTGGGTDTQYF. The V and J genes are TRBV29-1 and TRBJ2-3; 11 positions agree with TRBD1. This CDR3 spans 16 amino acids. Losses at the gene ends were 5 bases for V and 1 base for J; bases not matched to a gene: 8. The V gene's germline CDR1 is SQVTM and CDR2 ANQGSEA.